The clone carrying this T cell receptor (beta chain) was recorded a few times. Each CDR3 protein gets one entry after TCRdb re-called the 5' RACE reads with MiXCR. The data contain approximately 8,600 distinct CDR3 sequences, roughly 15% of them singletons. This CDR3 region has 19 residues. Germline CDR1 and CDR2: MDHEN and SYDVKM. Trimming took 7 bases from V and 5 from J; bases not matched to a gene: 22. The source of this sequence is a female donor with breast cancer. This chain connects TRBV28 to TRBJ2-5, with TRBD2 matching over 10 bases. Material for sequencing was memory CD4+ T cells sorted from blood. Subset of the sample: memory CD4+ T cells, CD4+CD45RO+CD25-. Here the CDR3 reads CASTSGVASGRRAVETQYF. The CDR3 DNA follows: TGTGCCAGCACCTCAGGGGTGGCTAGCGGGAGAAGGGCGGTTGAGACCCAGTACTTC.